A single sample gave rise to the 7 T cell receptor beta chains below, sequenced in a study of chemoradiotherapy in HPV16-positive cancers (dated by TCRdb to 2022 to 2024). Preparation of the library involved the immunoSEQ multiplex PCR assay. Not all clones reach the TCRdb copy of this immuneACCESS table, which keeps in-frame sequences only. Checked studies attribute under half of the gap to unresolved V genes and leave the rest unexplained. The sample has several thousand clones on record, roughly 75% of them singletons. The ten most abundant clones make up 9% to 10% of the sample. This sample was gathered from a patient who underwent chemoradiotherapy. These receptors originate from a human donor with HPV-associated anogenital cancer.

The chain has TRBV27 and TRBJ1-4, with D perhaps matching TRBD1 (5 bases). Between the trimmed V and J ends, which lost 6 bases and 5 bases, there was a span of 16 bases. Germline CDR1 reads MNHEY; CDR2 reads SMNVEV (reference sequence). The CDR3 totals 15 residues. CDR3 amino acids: CASSPRQFPNEKLFF. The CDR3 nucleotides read TGTGCCAGCAGCCCGCGACAGTTTCCAAATGAAAAACTGTTTTTT.

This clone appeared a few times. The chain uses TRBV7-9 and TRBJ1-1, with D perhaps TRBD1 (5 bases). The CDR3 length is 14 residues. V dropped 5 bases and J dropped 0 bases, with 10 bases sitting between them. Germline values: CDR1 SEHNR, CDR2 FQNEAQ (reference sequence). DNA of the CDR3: TGTGCCAGCAGCCTTACAGGCATGAACACTGAAGCTTTCTTT. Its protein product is CASSLTGMNTEAFF. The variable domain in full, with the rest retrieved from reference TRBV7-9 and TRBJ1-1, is DTGVSQNPRHKITKRGQNVTFRCDPISEHNRLYWYRQTLGQGPEFLTYFQNEAQLEKSRLLSDRFSAERPKGSFSTLEIQRTEQGDSAMYLCASSLTGMNTEAFFGQGTRLTVV.

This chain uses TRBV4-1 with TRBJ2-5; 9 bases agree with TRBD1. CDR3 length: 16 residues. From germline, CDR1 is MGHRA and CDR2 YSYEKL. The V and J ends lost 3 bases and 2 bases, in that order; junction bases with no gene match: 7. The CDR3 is CASSHYGTGRQETQYF. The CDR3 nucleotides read TGCGCCAGCAGCCATTACGGGACAGGGAGGCAAGAGACCCAGTACTTC.

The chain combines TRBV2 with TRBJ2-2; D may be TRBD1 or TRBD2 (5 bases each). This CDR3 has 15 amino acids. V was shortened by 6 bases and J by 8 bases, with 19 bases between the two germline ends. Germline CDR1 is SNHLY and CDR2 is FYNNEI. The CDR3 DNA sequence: TGTGCCAGCAGGTTTTCACCGGGACGAACAGGGGAGCTGTTTTTT. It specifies CASRFSPGRTGELFF.

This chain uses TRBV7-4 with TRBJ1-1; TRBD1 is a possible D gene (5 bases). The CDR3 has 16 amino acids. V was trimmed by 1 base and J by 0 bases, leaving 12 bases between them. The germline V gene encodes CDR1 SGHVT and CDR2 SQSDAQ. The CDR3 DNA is TGTGCCAGCAGCTTAGGCGCAGGGTGCTTGAACACTGAAGCTTTCTTT. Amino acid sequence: CASSLGAGCLNTEAFF.

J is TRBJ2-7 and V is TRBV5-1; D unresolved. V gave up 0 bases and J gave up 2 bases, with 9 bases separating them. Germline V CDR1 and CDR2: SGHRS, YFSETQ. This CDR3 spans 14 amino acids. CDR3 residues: CASSLVGRPYEQYF. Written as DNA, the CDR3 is TGCGCCAGCAGCTTGGTGGGCAGACCCTACGAGCAGTACTTC.

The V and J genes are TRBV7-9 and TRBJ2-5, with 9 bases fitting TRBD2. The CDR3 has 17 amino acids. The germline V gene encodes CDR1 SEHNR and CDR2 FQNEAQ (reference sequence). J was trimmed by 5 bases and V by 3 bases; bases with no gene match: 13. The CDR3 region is CASSLRAGGVSWETQYF. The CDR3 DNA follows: TGTGCCAGCAGCTTGAGAGCGGGGGGTGTGAGTTGGGAGACCCAGTACTTC.